A selection of T cell receptor beta chains follows, all from one sample in a study of CD8 T cells in ankylosing spondylitis. One entry per CDR3 protein, called by TCRdb with MiXCR from the 5' RACE reads. The sample records more than 150,000 distinct CDR3 sequences, roughly 13% being singletons. Sample: blood, either unsorted or a sorted T cell fraction (not recorded which). Source of these receptors: a male donor with ankylosing spondylitis or in good health (not recorded which). Each CDR3 is given with its conserved first and last residue. D genes are given only for firm matches. Only some rows state a clone size, as once, few, many or a class for expanded clones.

clone_size j_call d_call v_call cdr3_nt cdr3_aa
NA TRBJ1-1 NA TRBV2 TGTGCCAGCACTGCTCTGCGGGAGGTATTAAACACTGAAGCTTTCTTT CASTALREVLNTEAFF
NA TRBJ1-1 NA TRBV29-1 TGCAGCGTTGCAGTGGTCTCGGGTGAAGCTTTCTTT CSVAVVSGEAFF
few TRBJ2-1 NA TRBV30 TGTGCCTGGAGTGTAGTTGGGGGGCCGTTCAATGAGCAGTTCTTC CAWSVVGGPFNEQFF
few TRBJ2-7 NA TRBV4-1 TGCGCCAGCAGCCCGTCCGGGGCCTACGAGCAGTACTTC CASSPSGAYEQYF
few TRBJ1-1 NA TRBV20-1 TGCAGGATAGAAAAGGGCACTGAAGCTTTCTTT CRIEKGTEAFF
many TRBJ1-2 TRBD1 TRBV4-1 TGCGCCAGCAGCCAAGATAGGGGGACAGTTAACTATGGCTACACCTTC CASSQDRGTVNYGYTF
few TRBJ1-5 TRBD1 TRBV10-3 TGTGCCATCAGTGGAGGAGGGGGCGTTCAGCCCCAGCATTTT CAISGGGGVQPQHF
few TRBJ2-1 TRBD2 TRBV4-1 TGCGCCAGCAGCCTACTAGCGGGGAGCCTTCACAATGAGCAGTTCTTC CASSLLAGSLHNEQFF
few TRBJ2-7 NA TRBV27 TGTGCCAGCAGTTTGCGGGGCGCAGGATCCGAGCAGTACTTC CASSLRGAGSEQYF
few TRBJ2-7 NA TRBV7-9 TGTGCCAGCAGCTTAGAGGGCGGAACCTACTACGAGCAGTACTTC CASSLEGGTYYEQYF
few TRBJ2-3 NA TRBV5-1 TGCGCCAGCAGCTGGGTAGGCTCCGAGCAGGATACGCAGTATTTT CASSWVGSEQDTQYF
NA TRBJ2-7 NA TRBV21-1 TGTGCCACGAGTTCCGAGCAGTACTTC CATSSEQYF
NA TRBJ2-7 TRBD1 TRBV12-3/TRBV12-4 TGTGCCAGCAGTCCGACAGGGGGCGCCGAGCAGTACTTC CASSPTGGAEQYF
NA TRBJ2-1 TRBD1 TRBV24-1 TGTGCCACCAGTGTCCTTTCGCCAGGGGGCTATGAGCAGTTCTTC CATSVLSPGGYEQFF
few TRBJ2-1 NA TRBV28 TGTGCCAGCATTCACCAGGGGTCTATCTCCTACAATGAGCAGTTCTTC CASIHQGSISYNEQFF
few TRBJ2-1 NA TRBV5-1 TGCGCCAGCAGCTTCCGGACCGTGGCGCCATCCTACAATGAGCAGTTCTTC CASSFRTVAPSYNEQFF
NA TRBJ2-1 TRBD2 TRBV5-1 TGCGCCAGCAGCGAAAGGGGACTACTATACAATGAGCAGTTCTTC CASSERGLLYNEQFF
few TRBJ2-4 NA TRBV6-5 TGTGCCAGCAGTTACCCCACGGTGGGGGAACTAGCCAAAAACATTCAGTACTTC CASSYPTVGELAKNIQYF
NA TRBJ2-1 TRBD2 TRBV12-3/TRBV12-4 TGTGCCAGCAGTGGGACTAGCTTGAACAATGAGCAGTTCTTC CASSGTSLNNEQFF
NA TRBJ2-1 TRBD2 TRBV12-3/TRBV12-4 TGTGCCAGCAGTTCGGGGGGGCTCCTCGATGAGCAGTTCTTC CASSSGGLLDEQFF